What follows is one TCR beta chain and its context. This clone was picked up one time. What this receptor recognizes is not known. A much larger clone lies one base from this, so it may be a read error. This sample was included in a study of metastatic and nonmetastatic thyroid tumors (dated by TCRdb to 2018 to 2021). At the level of the whole study: Repertoires from peripheral blood and from tumor or nodule tissue samples of malignant and benign thyroid patients were compared.

The V end gives up 3 bases and the J end 7 bases, leaving 11 bases in the junction not matched to a gene. CDR1 and CDR2 are drawn from the germline V gene: SGDLS, YYNGEE. Counted from cysteine to phenylalanine, this CDR3 has 15 amino acids. The DNA shown is the 45-base CDR3, in frame from base 1. Here is what the overall study found, with its caveats: In both blood and tumor samples, TCR beta diversity was reported to be significantly higher in malignant tumors than in benign nodules.

The receptor library was made with PCR. Instrument on record: Illumina HiSeq 4000. High-throughput sequencing was used to profile the TCR beta-chain CDR3 region of each patient. The paper's processing steps were these. Drawing on CDR3 differences between clinicopathological groups, the researchers built a classifier meant to tell apart patients with distant-metastatic papillary thyroid cancer. To measure repertoire diversity the researchers used the Shannon index, while the Morisita-Horn index served to gauge how similar the tumor and blood repertoires were. TCRdb reworked the public reads: Q25 trimming with fastp, MiXCR clone assembly, productive beta chains retained. The V and J calls were not made by the authors but by TCRdb's processing. The sample table lists some 40,000 clones, less than 15% of them with a count of one. More than 8% of the sample is taken by the ten largest. Before undergoing thyroid surgery, none of the patients had been given any kind of treatment. The study retrospectively analysed patient clinical samples collected from about 2012 to 2018 using T-cell receptor beta sequencing.

The source of this sequence is a female donor with papillary thyroid cancer or a benign thyroid nodule (not recorded which). Some clones in this sample may be carry-over from other donors' samples. The sequence joins TRBV9 to TRBJ2-3; 7 bases in the junction line up with TRBD1. Material: blood. The DNA reads as follows: TGTGCCAGCAGCGCCCCCAGGACAGGTGGCAATACGCAGTATTTT. This translates into CASSAPRTGGNTQYF.